The source of this T cell receptor beta chain is a study of T cells in Graves' hyperthyroidism and ophthalmopathy. Amplified TCR beta CDR3 regions came from RNA transcripts. Researchers ran a first-round RT-PCR on the TCR CDR3 using the HTBI primer set. In TCRdb, the multiplex PCR reads were re-called with MiXCR into one record per CDR3 protein. This sample yields about 480,000 distinct CDR3 sequences, of which approximately 15% are seen a single time; 15% to 20% belongs to the top ten. The receptor's source is a woman younger than 35 with Graves' hyperthyroidism. The sample taken for sequencing was blood.

Here the CDR3 reads CASSGDRIKAGSTYEQYF. Here the CDR3 DNA reads TGTGCCAGCAGCGGAGACAGGATCAAAGCGGGAAGTACCTACGAGCAGTACTTC. The chain is built from TRBV6-2 or TRBV6-3 and TRBJ2-7; D might be TRBD2 (7 bases). The CDR3 is made up of 18 amino acids. With 6 bases removed from V and 2 bases from J, the gap between germline ends came to 26 bases. Germline V gene data show CDR1 as MNHEY and CDR2 as SVGEGT.